The sequence of this T cell receptor beta chain was determined in a study of blood T cells in healthy people across ages. With regard to this clonotype: Its antigen is unknown.

The authors ran a second PCR of roughly 6 to 11 cycles using a sample-barcoded 5' primer and a J-beta primer mix. TCRdb reanalysed the 5' RACE reads using MiXCR and keeps one entry per CDR3 protein. This sample yields hundreds of thousands of distinct CDR3 sequences, of which less than 25% are seen a single time; around 10% belongs to the top ten. The study's findings and limits: Significant beta diversity loss was already apparent by age approximately 40, declining roughly linearly.

Germline V gives CDR1 SQVTM, CDR2 ANQGSEA. CDR3 length: 12 residues. The V end lost 4 bases, the J end lost 1 base, and 7 bases lay between the germline ends. These same data were also listed under a study on T cells of mothers and their children. This second study notes: Samples were provided by three healthy Caucasian mothers and their six children. The authors found no persistent microchimeric T cell clones.

The receptor was isolated from a boy between 10 and 17 years old in good health. The chain links TRBV29-1 to TRBJ1-1; tentative D call: TRBD1 (6 bases). The source material was blood. The DNA of the CDR3 is TGCAGCGTTGGGACAGCGAACACTGAAGCTTTCTTT. Amino acid sequence: CSVGTANTEAFF.